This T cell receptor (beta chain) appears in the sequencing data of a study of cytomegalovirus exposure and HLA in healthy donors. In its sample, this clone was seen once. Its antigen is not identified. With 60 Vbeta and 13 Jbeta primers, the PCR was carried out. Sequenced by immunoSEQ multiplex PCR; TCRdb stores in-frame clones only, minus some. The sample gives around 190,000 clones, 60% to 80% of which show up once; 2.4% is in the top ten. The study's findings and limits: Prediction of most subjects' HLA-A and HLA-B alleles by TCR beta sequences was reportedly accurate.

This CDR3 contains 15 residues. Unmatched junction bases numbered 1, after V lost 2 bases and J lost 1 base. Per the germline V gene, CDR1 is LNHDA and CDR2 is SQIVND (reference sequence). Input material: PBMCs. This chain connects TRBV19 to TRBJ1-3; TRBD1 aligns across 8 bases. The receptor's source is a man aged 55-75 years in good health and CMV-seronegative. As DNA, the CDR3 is TGTGCCAGTAGTATAAGGACAGGGTCTGGAAACACCATATATTTT. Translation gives CASSIRTGSGNTIYF. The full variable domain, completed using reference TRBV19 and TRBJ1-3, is DGGITQSPKYLFRKEGQNVTLSCEQNLNHDAMYWYRQDPGQGLRLIYYSQIVNDFQKGDIAEGYSVSREKKESFPLTVTSAQKNPTAFYLCASSIRTGSGNTIYFGEGSWLTVV.